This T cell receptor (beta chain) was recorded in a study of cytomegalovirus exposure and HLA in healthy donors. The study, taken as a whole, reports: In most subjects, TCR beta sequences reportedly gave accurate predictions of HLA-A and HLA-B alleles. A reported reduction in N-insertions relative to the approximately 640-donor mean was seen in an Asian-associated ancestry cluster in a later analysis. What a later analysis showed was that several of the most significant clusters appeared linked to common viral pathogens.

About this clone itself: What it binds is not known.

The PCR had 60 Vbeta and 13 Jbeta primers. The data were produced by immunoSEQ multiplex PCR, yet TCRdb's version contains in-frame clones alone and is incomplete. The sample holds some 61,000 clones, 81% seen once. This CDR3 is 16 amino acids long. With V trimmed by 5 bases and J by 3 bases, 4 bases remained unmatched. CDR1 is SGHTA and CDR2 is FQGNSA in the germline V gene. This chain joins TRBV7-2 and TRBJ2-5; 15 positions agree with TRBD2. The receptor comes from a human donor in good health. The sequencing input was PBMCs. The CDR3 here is CASSPRTSGGEETQYF. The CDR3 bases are TGTGCCAGCAGCCCAAGGACTAGCGGGGGGGAAGAGACCCAGTACTTC. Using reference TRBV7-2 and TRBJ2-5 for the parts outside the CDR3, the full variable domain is GAGVSQSPSNKVTEKGKDVELRCDPISGHTALYWYRQSLGQGLEFLIYFQGNSAPDKSGLPSDRFSAERTGGSVSTLTIQRTQQEDSAVYLCASSPRTSGGEETQYFGPGTRLLVL.